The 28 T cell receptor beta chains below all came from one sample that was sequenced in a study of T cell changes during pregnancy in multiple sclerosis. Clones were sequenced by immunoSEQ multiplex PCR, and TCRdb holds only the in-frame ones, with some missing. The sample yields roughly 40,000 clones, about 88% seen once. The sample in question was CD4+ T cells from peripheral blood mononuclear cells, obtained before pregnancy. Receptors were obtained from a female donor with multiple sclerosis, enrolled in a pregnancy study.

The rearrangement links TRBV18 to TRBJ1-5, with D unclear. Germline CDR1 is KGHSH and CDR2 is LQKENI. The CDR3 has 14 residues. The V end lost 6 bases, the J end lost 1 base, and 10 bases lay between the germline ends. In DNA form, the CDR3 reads TGTGCCAGCTCCACCGAGTGGAGCAATCAGCCCCAGCATTTT. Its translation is CASSTEWSNQPQHF.

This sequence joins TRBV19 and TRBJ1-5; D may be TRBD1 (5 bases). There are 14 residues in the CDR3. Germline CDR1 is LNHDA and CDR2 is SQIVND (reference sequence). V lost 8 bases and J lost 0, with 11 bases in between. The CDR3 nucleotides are TGTGCCAGTGAGGGGAGGCCTAGCAATCAGCCCCAGCATTTT. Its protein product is CASEGRPSNQPQHF.

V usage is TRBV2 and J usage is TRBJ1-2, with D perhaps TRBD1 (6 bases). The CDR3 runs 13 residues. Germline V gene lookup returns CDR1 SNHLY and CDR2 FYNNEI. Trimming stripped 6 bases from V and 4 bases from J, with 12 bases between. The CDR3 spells CASREQGSYGYTF. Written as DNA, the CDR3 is TGTGCCAGCAGGGAACAGGGATCCTATGGCTACACCTTC.

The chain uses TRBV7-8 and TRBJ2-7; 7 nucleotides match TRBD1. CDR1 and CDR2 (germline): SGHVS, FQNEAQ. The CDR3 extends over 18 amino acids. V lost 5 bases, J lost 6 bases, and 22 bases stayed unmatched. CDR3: CASSLTASGTAGLGEQYF. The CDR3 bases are TGTGCCAGCAGCCTCACCGCCTCCGGGACAGCTGGGTTGGGCGAGCAGTACTTC.

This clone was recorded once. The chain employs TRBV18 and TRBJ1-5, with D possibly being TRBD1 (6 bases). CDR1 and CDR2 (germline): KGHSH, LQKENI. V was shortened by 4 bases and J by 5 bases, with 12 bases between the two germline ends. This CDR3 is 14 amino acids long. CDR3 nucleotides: TGTGCCAGCTCACGTACAGGGATGGATCAGCCCCAGCATTTT. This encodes CASSRTGMDQPQHF. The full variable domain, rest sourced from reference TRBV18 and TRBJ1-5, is NAGVMQNPRHLVRRRGQEARLRCSPMKGHSHVYWYRQLPEEGLKFMVYLQKENIIDESGMPKERFSAEFPKEGPSILRIQQVVRGDSAAYFCASSRTGMDQPQHFGDGTRLSIL.

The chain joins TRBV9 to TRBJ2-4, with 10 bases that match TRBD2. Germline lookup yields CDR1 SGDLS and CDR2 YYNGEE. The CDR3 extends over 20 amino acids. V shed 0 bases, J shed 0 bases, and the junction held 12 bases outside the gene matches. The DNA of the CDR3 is TGTGCCAGCAGCGTAGATTCTAGCGGGAGATCTGGTCTAGCCAAAAACATTCAGTACTTC. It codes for CASSVDSSGRSGLAKNIQYF.

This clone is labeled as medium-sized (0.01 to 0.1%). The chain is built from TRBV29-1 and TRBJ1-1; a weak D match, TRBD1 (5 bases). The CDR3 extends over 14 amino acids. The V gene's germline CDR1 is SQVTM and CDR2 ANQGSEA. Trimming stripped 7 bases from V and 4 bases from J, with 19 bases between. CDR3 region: CSANPQGGGTEAFF. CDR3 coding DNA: TGCAGCGCAAACCCCCAGGGCGGCGGCACTGAAGCTTTCTTT.

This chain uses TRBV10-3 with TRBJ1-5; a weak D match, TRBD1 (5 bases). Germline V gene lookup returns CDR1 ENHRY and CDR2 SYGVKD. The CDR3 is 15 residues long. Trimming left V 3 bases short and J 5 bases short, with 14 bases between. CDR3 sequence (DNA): TGTGCCATCAGTGAAGGAGGGAGAGGGGATCAGCCCCAGCATTTT. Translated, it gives CAISEGGRGDQPQHF.

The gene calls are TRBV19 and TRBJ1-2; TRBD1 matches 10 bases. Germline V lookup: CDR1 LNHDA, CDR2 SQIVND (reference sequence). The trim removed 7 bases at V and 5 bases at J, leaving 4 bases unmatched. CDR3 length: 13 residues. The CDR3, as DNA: TGTGCCAGTAACGACAGGGGGCGGTATGGCTACACCTTC. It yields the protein CASNDRGRYGYTF. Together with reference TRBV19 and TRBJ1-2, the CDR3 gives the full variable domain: DGGITQSPKYLFRKEGQNVTLSCEQNLNHDAMYWYRQDPGQGLRLIYYSQIVNDFQKGDIAEGYSVSREKKESFPLTVTSAQKNPTAFYLCASNDRGRYGYTFGSGTRLTVV.

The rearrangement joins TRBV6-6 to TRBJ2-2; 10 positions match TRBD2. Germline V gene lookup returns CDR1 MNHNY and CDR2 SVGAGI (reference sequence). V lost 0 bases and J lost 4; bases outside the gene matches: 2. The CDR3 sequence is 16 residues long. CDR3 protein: CASSYSSGRGTGELFF. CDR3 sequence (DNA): TGTGCCAGCAGTTACTCAAGCGGGAGGGGCACCGGGGAGCTGTTTTTT.

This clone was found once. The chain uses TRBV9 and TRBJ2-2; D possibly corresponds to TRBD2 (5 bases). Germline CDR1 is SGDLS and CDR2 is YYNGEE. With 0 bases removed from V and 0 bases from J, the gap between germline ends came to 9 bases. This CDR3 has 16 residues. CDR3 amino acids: CASSVDRGTNTGELFF. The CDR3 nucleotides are TGTGCCAGCAGCGTAGATAGAGGGACGAACACCGGGGAGCTGTTTTTT.

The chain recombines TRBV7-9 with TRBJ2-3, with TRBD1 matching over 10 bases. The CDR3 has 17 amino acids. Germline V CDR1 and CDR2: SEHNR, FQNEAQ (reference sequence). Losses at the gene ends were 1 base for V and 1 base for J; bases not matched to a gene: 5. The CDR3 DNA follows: TGTGCCAGCAGCTTAGGCCTCGGGACAGGGGGCACAGATACGCAGTATTTT. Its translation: CASSLGLGTGGTDTQYF.

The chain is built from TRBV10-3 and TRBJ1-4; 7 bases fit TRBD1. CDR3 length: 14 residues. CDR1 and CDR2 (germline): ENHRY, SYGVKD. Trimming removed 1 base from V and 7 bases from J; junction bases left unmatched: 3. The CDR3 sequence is CAISEYRGGEKLFF. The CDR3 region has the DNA TGTGCCATCAGTGAGTACAGGGGCGGTGAAAAACTGTTTTTT.

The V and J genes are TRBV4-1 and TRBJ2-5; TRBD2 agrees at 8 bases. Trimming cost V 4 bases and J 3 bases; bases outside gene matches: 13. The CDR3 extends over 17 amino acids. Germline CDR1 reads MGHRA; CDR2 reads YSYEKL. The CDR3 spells CASSLLGGAGAEETQYF. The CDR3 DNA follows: TGCGCCAGCAGCCTGCTCGGGGGGGCGGGGGCTGAAGAGACCCAGTACTTC.

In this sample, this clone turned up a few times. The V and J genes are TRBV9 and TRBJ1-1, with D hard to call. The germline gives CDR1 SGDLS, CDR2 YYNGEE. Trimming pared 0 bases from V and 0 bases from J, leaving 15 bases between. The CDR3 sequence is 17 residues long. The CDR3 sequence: CASSVDPAGYMNTEAFF. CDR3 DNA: TGTGCCAGCAGCGTAGATCCGGCGGGATACATGAACACTGAAGCTTTCTTT.

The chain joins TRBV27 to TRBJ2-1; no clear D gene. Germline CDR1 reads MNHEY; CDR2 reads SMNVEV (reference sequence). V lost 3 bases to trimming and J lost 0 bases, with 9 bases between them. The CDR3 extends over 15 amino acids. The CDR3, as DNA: TGTGCCAGCAGTTTTTCGAGGAGCTCCTACAATGAGCAGTTCTTC. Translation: CASSFSRSSYNEQFF.

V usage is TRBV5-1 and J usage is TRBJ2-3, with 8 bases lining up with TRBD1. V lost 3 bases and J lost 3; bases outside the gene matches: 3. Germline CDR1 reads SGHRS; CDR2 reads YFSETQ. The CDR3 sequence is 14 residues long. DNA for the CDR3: TGCGCCAGCAGCTCGAGGACAGGGACAGATACGCAGTATTTT. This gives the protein CASSSRTGTDTQYF.

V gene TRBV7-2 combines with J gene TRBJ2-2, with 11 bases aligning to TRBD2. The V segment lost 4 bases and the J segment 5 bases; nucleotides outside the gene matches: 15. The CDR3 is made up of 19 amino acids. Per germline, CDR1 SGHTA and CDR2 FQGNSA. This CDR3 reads CASSSLGLAGGRGTGELFF. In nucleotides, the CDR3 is TGTGCCAGCAGCTCACTGGGCCTAGCGGGAGGTCGGGGGACCGGGGAGCTGTTTTTT.

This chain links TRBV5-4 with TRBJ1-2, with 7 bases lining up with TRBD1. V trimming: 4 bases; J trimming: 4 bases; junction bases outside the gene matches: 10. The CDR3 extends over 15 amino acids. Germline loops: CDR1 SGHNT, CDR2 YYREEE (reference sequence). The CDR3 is CASSPPTTGTYGYTF. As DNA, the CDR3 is TGTGCCAGCAGCCCTCCCACGACAGGGACCTATGGCTACACCTTC.

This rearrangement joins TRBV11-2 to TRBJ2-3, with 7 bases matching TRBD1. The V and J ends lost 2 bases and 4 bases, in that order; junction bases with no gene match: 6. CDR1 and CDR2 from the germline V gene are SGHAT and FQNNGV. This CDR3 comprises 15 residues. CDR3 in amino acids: CASSLLTGPADTQYF. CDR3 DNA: TGTGCCAGCAGCTTACTGACAGGGCCGGCAGATACGCAGTATTTT.

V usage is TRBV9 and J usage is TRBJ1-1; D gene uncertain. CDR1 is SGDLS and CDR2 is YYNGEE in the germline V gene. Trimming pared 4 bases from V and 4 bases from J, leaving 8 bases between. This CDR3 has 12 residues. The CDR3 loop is CASSPSGTEAFF. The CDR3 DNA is TGTGCCAGCAGCCCCTCCGGCACTGAAGCTTTCTTT.

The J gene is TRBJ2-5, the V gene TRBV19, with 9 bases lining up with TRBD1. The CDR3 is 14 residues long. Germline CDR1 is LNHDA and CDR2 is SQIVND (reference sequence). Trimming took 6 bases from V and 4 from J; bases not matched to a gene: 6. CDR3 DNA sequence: TGTGCCAGTAGCCCGGGACAGGGTATAGAGACCCAGTACTTC. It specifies CASSPGQGIETQYF.

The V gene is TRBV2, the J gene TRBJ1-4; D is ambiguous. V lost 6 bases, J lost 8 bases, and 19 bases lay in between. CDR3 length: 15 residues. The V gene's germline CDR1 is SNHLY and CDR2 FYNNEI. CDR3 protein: CASSGGGPMLEKLFF. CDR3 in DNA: TGTGCCAGCAGCGGAGGAGGACCCATGCTCGAAAAACTGTTTTTT.

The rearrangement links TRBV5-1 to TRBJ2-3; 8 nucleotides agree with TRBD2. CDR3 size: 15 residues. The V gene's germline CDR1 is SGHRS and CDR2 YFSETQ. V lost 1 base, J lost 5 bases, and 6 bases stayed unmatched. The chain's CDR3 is CASSLPGGSIDTQYF. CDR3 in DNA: TGCGCCAGCAGCTTGCCGGGAGGGAGTATAGATACGCAGTATTTT.

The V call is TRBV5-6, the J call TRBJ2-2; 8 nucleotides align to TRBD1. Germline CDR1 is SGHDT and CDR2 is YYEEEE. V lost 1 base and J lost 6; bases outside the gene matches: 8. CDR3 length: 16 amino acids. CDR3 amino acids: CASSLTGQGSAGELFF. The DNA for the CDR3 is TGTGCCAGCAGCTTGACTGGACAGGGATCGGCCGGGGAGCTGTTTTTT.

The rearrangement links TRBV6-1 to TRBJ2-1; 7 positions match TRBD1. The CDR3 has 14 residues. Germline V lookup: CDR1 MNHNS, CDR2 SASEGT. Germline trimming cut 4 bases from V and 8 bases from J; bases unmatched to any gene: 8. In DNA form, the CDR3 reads TGTGCCAGCAGTGGTAGACAGGGTTTTGATGAGCAGTTCTTC. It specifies CASSGRQGFDEQFF.

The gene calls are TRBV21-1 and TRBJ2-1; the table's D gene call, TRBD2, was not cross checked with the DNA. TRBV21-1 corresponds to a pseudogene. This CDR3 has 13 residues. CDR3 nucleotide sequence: TGTGCCAGCAGCCTAGCGGGAGAACATGAGCAGTTCTTC. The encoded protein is CASSLAGEHEQFF.

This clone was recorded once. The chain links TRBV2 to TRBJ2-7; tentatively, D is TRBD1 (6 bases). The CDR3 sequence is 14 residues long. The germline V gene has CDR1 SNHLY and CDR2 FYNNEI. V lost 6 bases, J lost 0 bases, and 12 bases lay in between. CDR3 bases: TGTGCCAGCAGACGCGGACAGAACTCCTACGAGCAGTACTTC. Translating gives CASRRGQNSYEQYF.